The 8 T cell receptor beta chains listed next were all sequenced from one sample in a study of cytomegalovirus exposure and HLA in healthy donors. PCR primers comprised 60 Vbeta and 13 Jbeta primers. Clones were sequenced by immunoSEQ multiplex PCR, and TCRdb holds only the in-frame ones, with some missing. The sample yields under 110,000 clones, around 75% seen once. The sample taken for sequencing was PBMCs. The source is a female donor in good health and CMV-seronegative.

V usage is TRBV30 and J usage is TRBJ1-2; possible D gene TRBD1, 6 bases. The ends were cut back, 0 bases at V and 4 bases at J, with 12 bases in the middle. Looked up from germline, CDR1 is GTSNPN and CDR2 is SVGIG (reference sequence). This CDR3 comprises 14 residues. The CDR3 protein is CAWSVGGGGYGYTF. DNA of the CDR3: TGTGCCTGGAGTGTGGGAGGGGGTGGCTATGGCTACACCTTC.

V is TRBV9 and J is TRBJ1-1; D may be TRBD1 (6 bases). The CDR3 runs to 14 residues. Trimming removed 3 bases at V and 2 bases at J, with 11 bases between. Germline V gives CDR1 SGDLS, CDR2 YYNGEE. The CDR3 spells CASSARGLNTEAFF. CDR3 nucleotides: TGTGCCAGCAGCGCAAGGGGGTTAAACACTGAAGCTTTCTTT.

The table lists this clone with a count of one. The chain is built from TRBV4-2 and TRBJ2-3, with TRBD2 matching 9 bases. The CDR3 covers 20 residues. Germline V CDR1 and CDR2: LGHNA, YNFKEQ. V lost 2 bases and J lost 4; bases outside the gene matches: 19. Here the CDR3 reads CASSQTVDGSGSGGADTQYF. As DNA, the CDR3 is TGTGCCAGCAGCCAAACGGTAGACGGTAGCGGGAGTGGGGGCGCAGATACGCAGTATTTT.

This clone showed up just a few times. V gene TRBV28 combines with J gene TRBJ2-1; possibly TRBD2 for D (7 bases). The length of the CDR3 is 16 residues. Between the trimmed V and J ends, which lost 7 bases and 6 bases, there was a span of 22 bases. Per germline, CDR1 MDHEN and CDR2 SYDVKM. The CDR3 here is CASNPPKGGAFNEQFF. CDR3 bases: TGTGCCAGCAATCCCCCGAAGGGGGGGGCATTCAATGAGCAGTTCTTC.

Notes on this clone: This sample also contains other DNA sequences that code for the same CDR3. CDR3 sequence reads: CASSQILAGAYEQYF. DNA of the CDR3: TGCGCCAGCAGCCAAATACTAGCGGGAGCCTACGAGCAGTACTTC. This chain connects TRBV4-1 to TRBJ2-7, with 11 bases lining up with TRBD2. The length of the CDR3 is 15 residues. The germline V gene has CDR1 MGHRA and CDR2 YSYEKL. J was trimmed by 2 bases and V by 2 bases; bases with no gene match: 2.

This clone was picked up a small number of times. The chain recombines TRBV28 with TRBJ2-5, with 10 bases aligning to TRBD1. Germline V gene sequence: CDR1 MDHEN, CDR2 SYDVKM. The V gene end was trimmed by 3 bases and the J gene end by 5 bases; junction bases not matched to a gene: 9. The CDR3 length is 16 residues. The DNA of the CDR3 is TGTGCCAGCAGTTTTACGGGAGGACAGGGGGGGGAGACCCAGTACTTC. Amino acid sequence: CASSFTGGQGGETQYF.

This sequence joins TRBV7-2 and TRBJ1-3; 7 bases map to TRBD1. The junction had 3 bases not matched to a gene; V was cut back by 1 base and J by 0 bases. Germline V CDR1 and CDR2: SGHTA, FQGNSA. The CDR3 is 16 residues long. The CDR3 spells CASSLGGTVSGNTIYF. Here the CDR3 DNA reads TGTGCCAGCAGCTTAGGAGGGACAGTCTCTGGAAACACCATATATTTT.

The chain has TRBV5-6 and TRBJ2-3, with D possibly being TRBD1 (6 bases). The V and J ends lost 5 bases and 6 bases respectively, with 22 bases between them. There are 16 residues in the CDR3. From germline, CDR1 is SGHDT and CDR2 YYEEEE. CDR3 protein: CASSLGSGAARDTQYF. CDR3 sequence (DNA): TGTGCCAGCAGTCTGGGGTCAGGGGCGGCCCGGGATACGCAGTATTTT.